Below are 22 T cell receptor beta chains sequenced from a single sample in a study of shared clonotypes between healthy human individuals. Assay used: immunoSEQ multiplex PCR; TCRdb lists only in-frame clones, some missing. The sample has around 1.4 million clones, approximately 98.5% seen once. The sample consisted of naive CD4+ T cells sorted from blood. Subset of the sample: CD45RA+ positively selected. These receptors were taken from a man aged 25-40 years in good health.

In this sample, this clone turned up once. J is TRBJ2-7 and V is TRBV6-1; 9 bases align to TRBD1. Germline assignment: CDR1 MNHNS and CDR2 SASEGT. V trimming: 8 bases; J trimming: 4 bases; junction bases outside the gene matches: 3. This CDR3 is 12 amino acids long. The CDR3 nucleotides are TGTGCCAGCTGGACAGGGGCTTACGAGCAGTACTTC. This gives the protein CASWTGAYEQYF.

This chain connects TRBV6-6 to TRBJ2-5; D remains unclear. The CDR3 has 15 amino acids. V was shortened by 6 bases and J by 5 bases, with 19 bases between the two germline ends. The V gene's germline CDR1 is MNHNY and CDR2 SVGAGI (reference sequence). CDR3 sequence (DNA): TGTGCCAGCAGCCCCCTAAGGGAATTCGGGGAGACCCAGTACTTC. It yields the protein CASSPLREFGETQYF.

Details on this clone: The same CDR3 is also encoded by other DNA sequences in this sample. The gene calls are TRBV18 and TRBJ2-3; unclear D gene. Trimming cost V 3 bases and J 1 base, with 5 bases left between them. In germline, CDR1 is KGHSH, CDR2 LQKENI. This CDR3 spans 13 amino acids. Here the CDR3 DNA reads TGTGCCAGCTCACCGCTGGGCACAGATACGCAGTATTTT. It is translated as CASSPLGTDTQYF.

Of note for this clone: Other DNA sequences from this sample encode an identical CDR3 as well. CDR3 sequence reads: CASSLQGAETQYF. Here the CDR3 DNA reads TGTGCCAGCAGCTTGCAGGGGGCGGAGACCCAGTACTTC. V is TRBV5-4 and J is TRBJ2-5; 8 nucleotides agree with TRBD1. Looked up from germline, CDR1 is SGHNT and CDR2 is YYREEE (reference sequence). The CDR3 loop spans 13 amino acids. V was clipped by 1 base and J by 5 bases; unmatched bases: 1.

V usage is TRBV7-9 and J usage is TRBJ2-4; D is uncertain. CDR3 size: 16 residues. In germline, CDR1 is SEHNR, CDR2 FQNEAQ (reference sequence). With 4 bases removed from V and 2 bases from J, the gap between germline ends came to 15 bases. The chain's CDR3 is CASSSVIGVSKNIQYF. The DNA for the CDR3 is TGTGCCAGCAGCTCAGTCATTGGAGTATCCAAAAACATTCAGTACTTC.

The chain recombines TRBV5-1 with TRBJ2-7, with TRBD2 identical over 9 bases. After removal of 5 bases from V and 3 bases from J, the junction contained 9 bases not matched to a gene. Germline CDR1 and CDR2: SGHRS and YFSETQ. This CDR3 has 15 amino acids. CDR3 in amino acids: CASSHTAGGSYEQYF. The CDR3 region has the DNA TGCGCCAGCAGTCATACAGCGGGAGGAAGCTACGAGCAGTACTTC.

As regards this clone: The sample has other DNA sequences that encode this CDR3 too. This sequence joins TRBV18 and TRBJ2-5; D is ambiguous. The V and J ends lost 0 bases and 1 base respectively, with 3 bases between them. Germline-derived CDR1 and CDR2 are KGHSH and LQKENI. The CDR3 runs 13 residues. As DNA, the CDR3 is TGTGCCAGCTCACCACCGAGCCAAGAGACCCAGTACTTC. This codes for CASSPPSQETQYF.

The V and J genes are TRBV18 and TRBJ2-3, with TRBD1 matching over 8 bases. CDR3 length equals 16 residues. Trimming at V came to 4 bases and at J to 2 bases, leaving 8 bases not matched to a gene. In germline, CDR1 is KGHSH, CDR2 LQKENI. The chain's CDR3 is CASSLLDRGNTDTQYF. DNA of the CDR3: TGTGCCAGCTCACTACTAGACAGGGGAAACACAGATACGCAGTATTTT.

This clone was picked up one time. In the same sample, other DNA sequences code for this CDR3. The chain couples TRBV11-3 to TRBJ2-1; D not certain. This CDR3 region has 14 residues. CDR1 is SGHNT and CDR2 is YENEEA in the germline V gene. V dropped 0 bases and J dropped 0 bases, with 3 bases sitting between them. CDR3 nucleotides: TGTGCCAGCAGCTTAGATAGCTCCTACAATGAGCAGTTCTTC. Translation: CASSLDSSYNEQFF.

The chain joins TRBV14 to TRBJ2-7; weak D call: TRBD1 (6 bases). V was clipped by 2 bases and J by 3 bases, with 23 bases between them. This CDR3 comprises 18 residues. Germline V gene data show CDR1 as SGHDN and CDR2 as FVKESK. The CDR3 protein is CASSQSWVDRRSFYEQYF. In DNA form, the CDR3 reads TGTGCCAGCAGCCAAAGCTGGGTAGACAGGCGATCATTCTACGAGCAGTACTTC.

The V and J genes are TRBV30 and TRBJ1-2; tentative D call: TRBD1 (5 bases). Per germline, CDR1 GTSNPN and CDR2 SVGIG (reference sequence). The CDR3 loop spans 13 amino acids. Trimming shortened V by 3 bases and J by 5 bases, and 13 bases separated the two germline ends. The CDR3 sequence: CAWRGRGLYGYTF. The CDR3 bases are TGTGCCTGGAGGGGTAGGGGACTTTATGGCTACACCTTC. The variable domain in full, completed from reference TRBV30 and TRBJ1-2, reads SQTIHQWPATLVQPVGSPLSLECTVEGTSNPNLYWYRQAAGRGLQLLFYSVGIGQISSEVPQNLSASRPQDRQFILSSKKLLLSDSGFYLCAWRGRGLYGYTFGSGTRLTVV.

This clone has a single count. The chain recombines TRBV5-1 with TRBJ2-3; no reliable D call. The CDR3 spans 12 residues. Trimming removed 4 bases from V and 6 bases from J, with 9 bases in between. The germline V gene has CDR1 SGHRS and CDR2 YFSETQ. The CDR3 DNA reads TGCGCCAGCAGCCCCCACGGGGATACGCAGTATTTT. Its protein product is CASSPHGDTQYF. The full variable domain, its missing parts supplied by reference TRBV5-1 and TRBJ2-3, is KAGVTQTPRYLIKTRGQQVTLSCSPISGHRSVSWYQQTPGQGLQFLFEYFSETQRNKGNFPGRFSGRQFSNSRSEMNVSTLELGDSALYLCASSPHGDTQYFGPGTRLTVL.

The chain is built from TRBV5-4 and TRBJ2-1; 9 bases align to TRBD1. The germline CDR1 and CDR2 sequences are SGHNT and YYREEE (reference sequence). After removal of 4 bases from V and 9 bases from J, the junction contained 11 bases not matched to a gene. This CDR3 contains 15 residues. This CDR3 is CASSPPDRGGVEQFF. CDR3 in DNA: TGTGCCAGCAGCCCTCCGGACAGGGGCGGGGTTGAGCAGTTCTTC.

V and J are TRBV10-3 and TRBJ2-2; D perhaps matches TRBD1 (6 bases). Germline V lookup: CDR1 ENHRY, CDR2 SYGVKD. The CDR3 extends over 15 amino acids. Trimming left V 8 bases short and J 2 bases short, with 15 bases between. CDR3: CAIRPGHKNTGELFF. Written as DNA, the CDR3 is TGTGCCATCCGGCCGGGACACAAAAACACCGGGGAGCTGTTTTTT.

The chain uses TRBV11-3 and TRBJ2-5; possibly TRBD2 for D (6 bases). The CDR3 runs 15 residues. Germline lookup yields CDR1 SGHNT and CDR2 YENEEA. V was cut by 5 bases and J by 5 bases, with 18 bases left in between. This CDR3 is CASSPRGLPGETQYF. CDR3 coding DNA: TGTGCCAGCAGCCCCCGGGGACTTCCAGGGGAGACCCAGTACTTC.

This chain's CDR3 is CASSSLDRPGNGYTF. The CDR3 DNA follows: TGTGCCAGCAGTTCCCTGGACCGTCCGGGCAATGGCTACACCTTC. The V and J genes are TRBV28 and TRBJ1-2; D is uncertain. The germline V gene has CDR1 MDHEN and CDR2 SYDVKM. Between the trimmed V and J ends, which lost 4 bases and 6 bases, there was a span of 18 bases. The CDR3 covers 15 residues.

The CDR3 nucleotides are TGTGCCAGCAGCGTGGGTCCCGGGACTAGCGGGAGGGCCCAGGACGAGCAGTACTTC. This encodes CASSVGPGTSGRAQDEQYF. The V and J genes are TRBV9 and TRBJ2-7; TRBD2 matches at 16 bases. There are 19 residues in the CDR3. The germline CDR1 and CDR2 sequences are SGDLS and YYNGEE. J gave up 5 bases and V 2 bases, and 13 bases lay outside the gene matches.

The chain employs TRBV11-3 and TRBJ2-2; no firm D call. CDR3 length equals 12 residues. The germline V gene has CDR1 SGHNT and CDR2 YENEEA. Trimming shortened V by 6 bases and J by 0 bases, and 2 bases separated the two germline ends. This CDR3 is CASRANTGELFF. As DNA, the CDR3 is TGTGCCAGCAGAGCGAACACCGGGGAGCTGTTTTTT.

The rearrangement links TRBV6-6 to TRBJ2-7, with 11 bases identical to TRBD2. The CDR3 is 16 residues long. Germline values: CDR1 MNHNY, CDR2 SVGAGI (reference sequence). V was clipped by 2 bases and J by 5 bases; unmatched bases: 8. The CDR3 DNA reads TGTGCCAGCAGTTACGGGTTAGCGGGAGGGCCAGACGAGCAGTACTTC. The encoded protein is CASSYGLAGGPDEQYF.

This clone was counted once. The genes are TRBV29-1 and TRBJ1-1; D might be TRBD1 (5 bases). Trimming removed 4 bases at V and 4 bases at J, with 13 bases between. There are 13 residues in the CDR3. CDR1 SQVTM and CDR2 ANQGSEA come from the germline V gene. The CDR3: CSVVWGAGTEAFF. DNA for the CDR3: TGCAGCGTTGTTTGGGGCGCGGGCACTGAAGCTTTCTTT.

The chain links TRBV2 to TRBJ2-5, with 8 bases lining up with TRBD1. In germline, CDR1 is SNHLY, CDR2 FYNNEI. V lost 6 bases, J lost 13 bases, and 10 bases stayed unmatched. The length of the CDR3 is 12 residues. In nucleotides, the CDR3 is TGTGCCAGCAGAGGGGGACAGGATTATCCGTACTTC. This codes for CASRGGQDYPYF.

The rearrangement links TRBV6-5 to TRBJ1-4, with no clear D. Germline CDR1 reads MNHEY; CDR2 reads SVGAGI. The V end was cut by 6 bases, the J end by 5 bases, with 4 bases between. This CDR3 has 11 residues. CDR3 region: CASSNNEKLFF. CDR3 bases: TGTGCCAGCAGCAACAATGAAAAACTGTTTTTT.